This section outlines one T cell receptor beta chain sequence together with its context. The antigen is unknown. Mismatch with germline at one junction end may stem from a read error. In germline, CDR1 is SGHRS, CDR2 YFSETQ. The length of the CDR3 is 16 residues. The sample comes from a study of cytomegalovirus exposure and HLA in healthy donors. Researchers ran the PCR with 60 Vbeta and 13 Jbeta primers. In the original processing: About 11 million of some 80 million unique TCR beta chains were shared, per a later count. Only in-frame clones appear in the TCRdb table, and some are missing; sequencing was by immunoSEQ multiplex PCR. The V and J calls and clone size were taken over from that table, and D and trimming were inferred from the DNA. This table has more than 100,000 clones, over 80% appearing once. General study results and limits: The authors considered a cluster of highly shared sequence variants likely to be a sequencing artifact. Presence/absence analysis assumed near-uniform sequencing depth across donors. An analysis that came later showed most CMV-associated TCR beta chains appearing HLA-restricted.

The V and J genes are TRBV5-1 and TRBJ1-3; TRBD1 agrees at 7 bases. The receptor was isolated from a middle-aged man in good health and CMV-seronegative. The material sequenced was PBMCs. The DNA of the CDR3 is TGCGCCAGCAGACGCGGACAGGACGCCCGTGGAGACACCATATATTTT. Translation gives CASRRGQDARGDTIYF.